The clone carrying this T cell receptor (beta chain) came up many times. Antigen unknown. This sample stems from a study of identical twins. Study-level points and caveats: Out-of-frame alpha sequences shared by twins were enriched for low generation probability.

Carrying unique molecular identifiers, the cDNA also gained a universal primer site through template switching. TCRdb passed the 5' RACE reads through MiXCR, listing each CDR3 protein once. Found here are about 150,000 distinct CDR3 sequences, around 3.5% of them singletons; the top ten hold about 7.8%. Per the germline V gene, CDR1 is MNHEY and CDR2 is SMNVEV (reference sequence). This CDR3 is built from 13 residues. Trimming took off 5 bases at V and 6 bases at J, with 13 bases between the two ends. The V call is TRBV27, the J call TRBJ1-2, with D hard to call. Sample: memory T cells sorted from blood. The clonotype was recovered from a young man in good health. The CDR3 region is CASSTGVVDGYTF. DNA for the CDR3: TGTGCCAGCAGTACCGGGGTGGTGGATGGCTACACCTTC.